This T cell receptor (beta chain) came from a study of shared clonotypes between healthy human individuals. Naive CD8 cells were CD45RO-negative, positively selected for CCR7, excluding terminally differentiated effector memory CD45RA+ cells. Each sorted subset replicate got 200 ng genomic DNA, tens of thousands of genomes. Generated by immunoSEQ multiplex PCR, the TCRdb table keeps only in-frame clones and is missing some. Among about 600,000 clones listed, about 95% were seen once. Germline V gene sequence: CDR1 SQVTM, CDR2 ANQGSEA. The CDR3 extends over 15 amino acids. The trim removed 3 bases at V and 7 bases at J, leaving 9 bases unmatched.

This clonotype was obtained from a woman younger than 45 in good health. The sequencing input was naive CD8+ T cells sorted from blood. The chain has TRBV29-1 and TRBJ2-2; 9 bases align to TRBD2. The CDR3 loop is CSVEGSGSWSGELFF. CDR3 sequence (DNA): TGCAGCGTTGAGGGTAGCGGGAGCTGGAGCGGGGAGCTGTTTTTT.